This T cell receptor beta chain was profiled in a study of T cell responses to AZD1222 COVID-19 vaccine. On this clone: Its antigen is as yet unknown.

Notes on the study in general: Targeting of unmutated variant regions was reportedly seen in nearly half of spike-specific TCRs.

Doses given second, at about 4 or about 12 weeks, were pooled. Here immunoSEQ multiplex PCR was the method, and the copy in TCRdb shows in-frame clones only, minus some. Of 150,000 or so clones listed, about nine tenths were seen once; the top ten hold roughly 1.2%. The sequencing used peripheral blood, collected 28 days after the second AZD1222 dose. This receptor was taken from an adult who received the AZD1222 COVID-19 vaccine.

CDR3 in amino acids: CASSVEARQGAYNEQFF. The CDR3 nucleotides read TGTGCCAGCAGCGTAGAGGCCCGACAGGGAGCCTACAATGAGCAGTTCTTC. The V call is TRBV9, the J call TRBJ2-1; the match to TRBD1 covers 7 bases. Losses at the gene ends were 0 bases for V and 2 bases for J; bases not matched to a gene: 8. CDR1 and CDR2 (germline): SGDLS, YYNGEE. The CDR3 extends over 17 amino acids.